The entry below describes one TCR beta chain. This may arise from a read error, as a much more abundant clone is one base away. For the second PCR, which ran for roughly 7 to 11 cycles, a sample-barcoded 5' primer and a J-beta primer mix were used. TCRdb reprocessed the 5' RACE reads via MiXCR and lists one record per CDR3 protein. The data contain hundreds of thousands of distinct CDR3 sequences, more than 25% of them singletons. This entry is derived from a study of blood T cells in healthy people across ages. The wider study: Through template switching, about one barcoded beta molecule was captured per two T cells, as measured in model experiments.

The CDR3 consists of 15 residues. Germline lookup yields CDR1 LGHNA and CDR2 YSLEER. Source material: blood. The sequence was obtained from a woman at least 80 years old in good health. The genes are TRBV4-3 and TRBJ2-3; TRBD2 matches 7 bases. The CDR3 DNA is TGCACCAGCAGCGGGGACTACTCCCGCACAGATACGCAGTATTTT. Amino acids: CTSSGDYSRTDTQYF.